This TCR beta chain was captured by sequencing in a study of T cell responses to AZD1222 COVID-19 vaccine. Points from the study as a whole: Just 5 to 7 people given AZD1222 tested seropositive at baseline.

This CDR3 has 15 residues. Trimming left V 0 bases short and J 6 bases short, with 12 bases between. Germline V lookup: CDR1 MNHEY, CDR2 SVGEGT. Notes on this clone: Its target is unknown.

The table came from immunoSEQ multiplex PCR; TCRdb's copy has only in-frame clones and leaves some out. The sample records more than 120,000 clones, just over 90% being singletons. The chain employs TRBV6-2 or TRBV6-3 and TRBJ1-5; no reliable D call. The sample was peripheral blood, taken on day 0 of AZD1222 vaccination. The clonotype originates from an adult in good health. DNA of the CDR3: TGTGCCAGCAGTTACTCGGGGAGGGAGGGTCAGCCCCAGCATTTT. Amino acid sequence: CASSYSGREGQPQHF.